This T cell receptor beta chain was identified in a study of CD8 T cells in Susac syndrome. Both CD4+ and CD8+ T cells were negatively isolated, and TEMRA cells underwent FACS enrichment. Random hexamers primed reverse transcription of about 0.5 to 1 ug RNA. TCRdb fed the immunoSEQ multiplex PCR reads into MiXCR, producing one record per CDR3 protein. There are about 120,000 distinct CDR3 sequences in the sample; around 95% occur only once, and just over 0.095% lies in the top ten. CDR1 is MDHEN, CDR2 SYDVKM, per germline. V gave up 4 bases and J gave up 1 base, with 11 bases separating them. There are 14 residues in the CDR3.

This chain connects TRBV28 to TRBJ2-7; TRBD1 is a possible D gene (6 bases). Sequenced input: CD4+ T cells from PBMCs. The sequence was collected from a human donor in good health. The CDR3 spells CASSSGTPSYEQYF. The DNA of the CDR3 is TGTGCCAGCAGTTCCGGGACACCTTCCTACGAGCAGTACTTC.